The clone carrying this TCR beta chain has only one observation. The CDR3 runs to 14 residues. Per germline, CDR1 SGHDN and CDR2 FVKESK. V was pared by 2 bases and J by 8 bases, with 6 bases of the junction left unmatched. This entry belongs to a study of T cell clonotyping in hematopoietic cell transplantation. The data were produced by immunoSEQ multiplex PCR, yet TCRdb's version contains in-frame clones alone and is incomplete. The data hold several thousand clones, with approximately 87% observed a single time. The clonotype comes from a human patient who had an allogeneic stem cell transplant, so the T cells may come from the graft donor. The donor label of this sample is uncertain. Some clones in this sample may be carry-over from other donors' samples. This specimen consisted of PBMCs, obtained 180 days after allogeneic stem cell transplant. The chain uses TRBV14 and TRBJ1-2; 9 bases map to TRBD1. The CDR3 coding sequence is TGTGCCAGCAGCCAAACACAGGGGGCAAGGGGCTACACCTTC. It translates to CASSQTQGARGYTF.